Shown below are 17 T cell receptor beta chains from a single sample sequenced in a study of T cells in Graves' hyperthyroidism and ophthalmopathy. TCR beta CDR3 sequences were amplified from RNA transcripts. During a first-round RT-PCR of the TCR CDR3, the HTBI primer set was used. TCRdb called the multiplex PCR reads again in MiXCR, with one record for every CDR3 protein. The sample gives 550,000 to 600,000 distinct CDR3 sequences, 14% of which show up once; about 7% is in the top ten. Sequenced input: blood. The source of these receptors is a young woman with Graves' ophthalmopathy.

The sample holds many counts of this clonotype. The V and J genes are TRBV7-3 and TRBJ2-3; D not resolved. Trimming cost V 1 base and J 4 bases, with 9 bases left between them. Germline V gene data show CDR1 as SGHTA and CDR2 as FQGTGA. The CDR3 covers 14 residues. CDR3: CASSLNLRADTQYF. CDR3 nucleotide sequence: TGTGCCAGCAGCTTAAATCTCCGGGCAGATACGCAGTATTTT. The full variable domain, with the rest looked up from reference TRBV7-3 and TRBJ2-3, is GAGVSQTPSNKVTEKGKYVELRCDPISGHTALYWYRQSLGQGPEFLIYFQGTGAADDSGLPNDRFFAVRPEGSVSTLKIQRTERGDSAVYLCASSLNLRADTQYFGPGTRLTVL.

This clonotype has a count of ten or more. The V and J genes are TRBV6-1 and TRBJ2-5; perhaps TRBD2 as D (6 bases). Trimming left V 5 bases short and J 5 bases short, with 12 bases between. Germline V gives CDR1 MNHNS, CDR2 SASEGT. CDR3 length: 13 amino acids. The CDR3 is CASSLREVETQYF. The CDR3 region has the DNA TGTGCCAGCAGTTTGAGGGAGGTGGAGACCCAGTACTTC.

This clonotype has ten or more counts. V is TRBV27 and J is TRBJ2-7; 11 bases are shared with TRBD1. CDR1 and CDR2 from the germline V gene are MNHEY and SMNVEV (reference sequence). The V and J ends lost 5 bases and 4 bases, in that order; junction bases with no gene match: 7. The CDR3 sequence is 15 residues long. In DNA, the CDR3 is TGTGCCAGCAGTAACGGACAGGGGGCGTATTACGAGCAGTACTTC. Amino acid sequence: CASSNGQGAYYEQYF.

A remark on this clonotype: A read error may be the cause here, since a much bigger clone is one base away. This rearrangement joins TRBV28 to TRBJ2-3; 11 bases line up with TRBD2. Germline V gene data show CDR1 as MDHEN and CDR2 as SYDVKM. The V and J ends lost 6 bases and 4 bases, in that order; junction bases with no gene match: 18. The length of the CDR3 is 19 residues. CDR3 DNA: TGTGCCAGCAGCTCGGGGGGTCGACTAGCGGGAATGATGGCAGATACGCAGTATTTT. It specifies CASSSGGRLAGMMADTQYF.

In the case of this clonotype: This may arise from a read error, as a much more abundant clone is one base away. J is TRBJ2-7 and V is TRBV7-2; D tentatively fits TRBD1 or TRBD2 (5 bases each). CDR3 length: 14 amino acids. The germline V gene has CDR1 SGHTA and CDR2 FQGNSA. The CDR3 nucleotides are TGTGCCAGCAGCCCTATGACAGCTAGCTACGGGCAGTACTTC. This encodes CASSPMTASYGQYF.

This clonotype was seen ten or more times. This rearrangement joins TRBV10-3 to TRBJ2-5; 7 nucleotides agree with TRBD2. The CDR3 loop spans 13 amino acids. After removal of 2 bases from V and 5 bases from J, the junction contained 2 bases not matched to a gene. Per germline, CDR1 ENHRY and CDR2 SYGVKD. This CDR3 reads CAISEQGGETQYF. In DNA form, the CDR3 reads TGTGCCATCAGTGAGCAGGGAGGGGAGACCCAGTACTTC.

The V call is TRBV19, the J call TRBJ2-5, with D perhaps TRBD2 (7 bases). Trimming pared 4 bases from V and 5 bases from J, leaving 17 bases between. This CDR3 spans 15 amino acids. Germline CDR1 LNHDA, CDR2 SQIVND (reference sequence). CDR3 DNA: TGTGCCAGTAGTACACAGGGAGGGTTTCGTGAGACCCAGTACTTC. This encodes CASSTQGGFRETQYF.

The chain uses TRBV24-1 and TRBJ2-7; TRBD2 matches at 15 bases. Losses at the gene ends were 3 bases for V and 0 bases for J; bases not matched to a gene: 5. Germline-derived CDR1 and CDR2 are KGHDR and SFDVKD. This CDR3 is built from 18 residues. The CDR3 region is CATSDSGLAGGSSYEQYF. In nucleotides, the CDR3 is TGTGCCACCAGTGATAGTGGACTAGCGGGAGGGAGCTCCTACGAGCAGTACTTC.

This clonotype was picked up many times. The chain employs TRBV20-1 and TRBJ1-1; 7 bases are a match to TRBD1. V lost 5 bases, J lost 3 bases, and 6 bases stayed unmatched. This CDR3 is built from 13 residues. The germline V gene encodes CDR1 DFQATT and CDR2 SNEGSKA (reference sequence). The CDR3 nucleotides read TGCAGTGCTTTTTCAGGGGGATACACTGAAGCTTTCTTT. Translated: CSAFSGGYTEAFF.

The gene calls are TRBV15 and TRBJ2-3, with TRBD1 matching over 10 bases. Germline-derived CDR1 and CDR2 are LNHNV and YYDKDF (reference sequence). The ends lost 5 bases at V and 5 bases at J; junction bases unmatched: 10. This CDR3 spans 16 amino acids. CDR3 DNA sequence: TGTGCCACCAGCCGACCGGGACAGGGGTTAGGAGATACGCAGTATTTT. This codes for CATSRPGQGLGDTQYF.

The chain employs TRBV24-1 and TRBJ1-2; 7 nucleotides match TRBD1. The V gene's germline CDR1 is KGHDR and CDR2 SFDVKD. V dropped 2 bases and J dropped 6; count of bases not matched to a gene: 5. This CDR3 is 14 amino acids long. CDR3 sequence (DNA): TGTGCCACCAGTGATTCGTTGACAGGGCATGGCTACACCTTC. As protein: CATSDSLTGHGYTF.

The table lists this clonotype with many counts. V is TRBV6-1 and J is TRBJ2-5, with 10 bases that match TRBD2. The CDR3 totals 16 residues. CDR1 MNHNS and CDR2 SASEGT come from the germline V gene. The V and J ends lost 5 bases and 5 bases, in that order; junction bases with no gene match: 11. The DNA for the CDR3 is TGTGCCAGCAGTTCTTGGTCTAGCGGGAGCCATGAGACCCAGTACTTC. Translated: CASSSWSSGSHETQYF.

This clonotype has at least ten counts. The chain has TRBV7-2 and TRBJ2-1, with D hard to call. This CDR3 is 15 amino acids long. Between the trimmed V and J ends, which lost 1 base and 4 bases, there was a span of 11 bases. Germline CDR1 reads SGHTA; CDR2 reads FQGNSA. The CDR3 DNA reads as TGTGCCAGCAGCTTAGGACCGCCCATATACAATGAGCAGTTCTTC. Residues: CASSLGPPIYNEQFF. Filled out from reference TRBV7-2 and TRBJ2-1, the complete variable domain reads GAGVSQSPSNKVTEKGKDVELRCDPISGHTALYWYRQSLGQGLEFLIYFQGNSAPDKSGLPSDRFSAERTGGSVSTLTIQRTQQEDSAVYLCASSLGPPIYNEQFFGPGTRLTVL.

In this sample, this clonotype turned up many times. V usage is TRBV20-1 and J usage is TRBJ1-2; a possible D gene is TRBD1 (5 bases). The germline V gene encodes CDR1 DFQATT and CDR2 SNEGSKA (reference sequence). There are 12 residues in the CDR3. Trimming took off 3 bases at V and 4 bases at J, with 9 bases between the two ends. CDR3 amino acids: CSAREGSYGYTF. CDR3 bases: TGCAGTGCTAGGGAGGGGTCCTATGGCTACACCTTC.

This clonotype was found many times. The chain couples TRBV5-1 to TRBJ2-3; D unresolved. V was shortened by 2 bases and J by 3 bases, with 7 bases between the two germline ends. Germline CDR1 reads SGHRS; CDR2 reads YFSETQ. The CDR3 totals 13 residues. The CDR3 coding sequence is TGCGCCAGCAGCTTTTTACCGACAGATACGCAGTATTTT. Its protein product is CASSFLPTDTQYF.

Many counts were recorded for this clonotype. This sequence joins TRBV20-1 and TRBJ2-1, with 7 nucleotides matching TRBD1. The germline V gene encodes CDR1 DFQATT and CDR2 SNEGSKA (reference sequence). With V trimmed by 0 bases and J by 6 bases, 11 bases remained unmatched. The CDR3 consists of 16 residues. The CDR3 nucleotides are TGCAGTGCTAGAGATCGTAGGGGGCGCCGGGGCAATGAGCAGTTCTTC. This encodes CSARDRRGRRGNEQFF.

This chain links TRBV7-2 with TRBJ1-1, with 7 bases identical to TRBD1. Germline V gene sequence: CDR1 SGHTA, CDR2 FQGNSA. There are 15 residues in the CDR3. V was clipped by 3 bases and J by 1 base; unmatched bases: 5. The CDR3 protein is CASSFNQGGNTEAFF. The CDR3 region has the DNA TGTGCCAGCAGCTTCAATCAGGGGGGGAACACTGAAGCTTTCTTT. Full variable domain (remainder filled in from reference TRBV7-2 and TRBJ1-1): GAGVSQSPSNKVTEKGKDVELRCDPISGHTALYWYRQSLGQGLEFLIYFQGNSAPDKSGLPSDRFSAERTGGSVSTLTIQRTQQEDSAVYLCASSFNQGGNTEAFFGQGTRLTVV.